This TCR beta chain was identified in a study of blood T cell repertoires in COVID-19. Clones were read by immunoSEQ multiplex PCR, and TCRdb kept only the in-frame ones, dropping some. This sample has 150,000 to 200,000 clones, with about 90% found just once. CDR3 length: 15 amino acids. Germline V CDR1 and CDR2: MNHEY, SVGAGI. Trimming stripped 4 bases from V and 7 bases from J, with 19 bases between. The sequence came from a man between 60 and 75 years old with active or convalescent COVID-19. Sequenced: peripheral blood. This chain joins TRBV6-5 and TRBJ1-2; tentative D call: TRBD1 (5 bases). This chain's CDR3 is CASSSDTESVRGYTF. CDR3 DNA: TGTGCCAGCAGTTCGGACACTGAATCGGTTCGTGGCTACACCTTC.